This passage covers 32 T cell receptor beta chains from one sample sequenced in a study of cytomegalovirus exposure and HLA in healthy donors. In the PCR, 60 Vbeta and 13 Jbeta primers were used. Repertoires were generated with immunoSEQ multiplex PCR, while TCRdb's copy carries only in-frame clones and drops some. The sample has 150,000 to 200,000 clones, 80% to 90% seen once. Sequencing was performed on PBMCs. The receptors were gathered from a man between 18 and 35 years old in good health and CMV-seronegative.

The rearrangement joins TRBV15 to TRBJ1-1; D is unclear. The germline V gene encodes CDR1 LNHNV and CDR2 YYDKDF (reference sequence). This CDR3 is 12 amino acids long. The V end lost 3 bases, the J end lost 6 bases, and 8 bases lay between the germline ends. CDR3 sequence reads: CATSSHKSEAFF. CDR3 coding DNA: TGTGCCACCAGCAGTCACAAGTCTGAAGCTTTCTTT.

This chain joins TRBV19 and TRBJ1-6; a possible D gene is TRBD1 (5 bases). The CDR3 contains 13 residues. V shed 6 bases and J shed 7 bases, with 10 bases lying between them. Germline V gene sequence: CDR1 LNHDA, CDR2 SQIVND (reference sequence). CDR3 nucleotides: TGTGCCAGTAGCGTACAGGAAAATTCACCCCTCCACTTT. It translates to CASSVQENSPLHF.

The chain has TRBV4-1 and TRBJ1-4; D call uncertain. The ends were cut back, 5 bases at V and 4 bases at J, with 11 bases in the middle. Germline V gene sequence: CDR1 MGHRA, CDR2 YSYEKL. The CDR3 totals 14 residues. The CDR3 protein is CASSGRGLNEKLFF. The CDR3, as DNA: TGCGCCAGCAGCGGTCGCGGGCTTAATGAAAAACTGTTTTTT.

The J gene is TRBJ1-2, the V gene TRBV7-9, with D unclear. The CDR3 has 11 amino acids. CDR1 is SEHNR, CDR2 FQNEAQ, per germline (reference sequence). The V gene lost 8 bases and the J gene lost 2 bases, with 6 bases spanning the gap. The CDR3 nucleotides are TGTGCCAGCGTAAGCAACTATGGCTACACCTTC. Amino acids: CASVSNYGYTF. Variable domain in full (rest from reference TRBV7-9 and TRBJ1-2): DTGVSQNPRHKITKRGQNVTFRCDPISEHNRLYWYRQTLGQGPEFLTYFQNEAQLEKSRLLSDRFSAERPKGSFSTLEIQRTEQGDSAMYLCASVSNYGYTFGSGTRLTVV.

The gene calls are TRBV2 and TRBJ1-5; the match to TRBD1 covers 10 bases. Germline trimming cut 9 bases from V and 5 bases from J; bases unmatched to any gene: 7. The CDR3 length is 14 residues. The germline V gene has CDR1 SNHLY and CDR2 FYNNEI. The CDR3 DNA reads TGTGCCAGTTCCGGGACAGGGGCCTATCAGCCCCAGCATTTT. This codes for CASSGTGAYQPQHF.

The chain couples TRBV25-1 to TRBJ1-2, with D hard to call. Germline values: CDR1 MGHDK, CDR2 SYGVNS. Trimming stripped 6 bases from V and 8 bases from J, with 16 bases between. The CDR3 length is 13 residues. The CDR3 loop reads CASSPVEGVGYTF. CDR3 sequence (DNA): TGTGCCAGCAGCCCTGTGGAGGGTGTCGGCTACACCTTC.

The sample holds one count of this clone. The V and J genes are TRBV10-3 and TRBJ1-4; D unclear. Trimming removed 3 bases at V and 8 bases at J, with 16 bases between. Germline V lookup: CDR1 ENHRY, CDR2 SYGVKD. The CDR3 length is 15 residues. CDR3 DNA: TGTGCCATCAGTGATAACTGGGCCGGCCAAGAAAAACTGTTTTTT. It encodes CAISDNWAGQEKLFF.

This chain connects TRBV5-6 to TRBJ1-1; no clear D. CDR1 is SGHDT, CDR2 YYEEEE, per germline. Trimming removed 1 base from V and 5 bases from J, with 21 bases in between. The CDR3 has 17 residues. The CDR3, as DNA: TGTGCCAGCAGCTTGCAGTCAGGAGGGAAAGGATGGACTGAAGCTTTCTTT. This translates into CASSLQSGGKGWTEAFF.

This sequence joins TRBV28 and TRBJ1-4; 9 nucleotides match TRBD1. Germline CDR1 is MDHEN and CDR2 is SYDVKM. The CDR3 has 13 amino acids. The V gene end was trimmed by 6 bases and the J gene end by 7 bases; junction bases not matched to a gene: 3. The CDR3 is CASSLTGGEKLFF. CDR3 DNA sequence: TGTGCCAGCAGCCTGACAGGGGGTGAAAAACTGTTTTTT.

The count of this clone is one. The chain couples TRBV19 to TRBJ1-5, with 7 bases that match TRBD1. CDR1 is LNHDA and CDR2 is SQIVND in the germline V gene (reference sequence). The CDR3 length is 15 residues. V shed 3 bases and J 5 bases; nucleotides not matched to a gene: 7. The CDR3 loop is CASSIGRGSDQPQHF. CDR3 coding DNA: TGTGCCAGTAGTATCGGCAGGGGGTCTGATCAGCCCCAGCATTTT. The full variable domain, rest sourced from reference TRBV19 and TRBJ1-5, is DGGITQSPKYLFRKEGQNVTLSCEQNLNHDAMYWYRQDPGQGLRLIYYSQIVNDFQKGDIAEGYSVSREKKESFPLTVTSAQKNPTAFYLCASSIGRGSDQPQHFGDGTRLSIL.

This chain joins TRBV11-3 and TRBJ2-1, with TRBD2 identical over 8 bases. Germline V gene data show CDR1 as SGHNT and CDR2 as YENEEA. V lost 1 base and J lost 6; bases outside the gene matches: 5. The CDR3 spans 15 residues. The CDR3 loop is CASSLGGAGGNEQFF. The CDR3 DNA sequence: TGTGCCAGCAGCTTAGGGGGCGCGGGGGGCAATGAGCAGTTCTTC.

The rearrangement links TRBV27 to TRBJ2-3; 7 bases align to TRBD1. The CDR3 totals 14 residues. V gave up 4 bases and J gave up 5 bases; unmatched junction bases: 6. From germline, CDR1 is MNHEY and CDR2 SMNVEV (reference sequence). This chain's CDR3 is CASSWGQRGDTQYF. The CDR3 DNA reads as TGTGCCAGCAGTTGGGGACAGCGAGGAGATACGCAGTATTTT.

The V gene is TRBV28, the J gene TRBJ2-7; weak D call: TRBD2 (6 bases). The germline V gene encodes CDR1 MDHEN and CDR2 SYDVKM. The CDR3 spans 14 residues. The V end was cut by 5 bases, the J end by 1 base, with 12 bases between. DNA of the CDR3: TGTGCCAGCAGTACCGGGACTGGATCCTACGAGCAGTACTTC. This codes for CASSTGTGSYEQYF. Together with reference TRBV28 and TRBJ2-7, the CDR3 gives the full variable domain: DVKVTQSSRYLVKRTGEKVFLECVQDMDHENMFWYRQDPGLGLRLIYFSYDVKMKEKGDIPEGYSVSREKKERFSLILESASTNQTSMYLCASSTGTGSYEQYFGPGTRLTVT.

V gene TRBV11-2 combines with J gene TRBJ1-2; 7 bases map to TRBD1. The CDR3 totals 15 residues. V dropped 5 bases and J dropped 2; count of bases not matched to a gene: 8. Per the germline V gene, CDR1 is SGHAT and CDR2 is FQNNGV. CDR3 region: CASSQTGSSNYGYTF. The CDR3 DNA is TGTGCCAGCAGCCAGACAGGGTCGAGCAACTATGGCTACACCTTC. Supplemented by reference TRBV11-2 and TRBJ1-2, the full variable domain reads EAGVAQSPRYKIIEKRQSVAFWCNPISGHATLYWYQQILGQGPKLLIQFQNNGVVDDSQLPKDRFSAERLKGVDSTLKIQPAKLEDSAVYLCASSQTGSSNYGYTFGSGTRLTVV.

The chain recombines TRBV28 with TRBJ1-3; TRBD1 matches 7 bases. Unmatched junction bases numbered 8, after V lost 11 bases and J lost 4 bases. Germline lookup yields CDR1 MDHEN and CDR2 SYDVKM. CDR3 size: 13 residues. Here the CDR3 reads CASGQIDGNTIYF. For the CDR3, the DNA is TGTGCCTCGGGACAGATAGACGGAAACACCATATATTTT.

J is TRBJ2-1 and V is TRBV27; 13 nucleotides line up with TRBD2. CDR3 length: 15 residues. Trimming cost V 6 bases and J 5 bases; bases outside gene matches: 4. CDR1 is MNHEY, CDR2 SMNVEV, per germline (reference sequence). CDR3 protein: CASSFGTSGNNEQFF. CDR3 coding DNA: TGTGCCAGCAGCTTCGGGACTAGCGGGAACAATGAGCAGTTCTTC.

J is TRBJ2-1 and V is TRBV27, with 8 positions matching TRBD1. Germline V CDR1 and CDR2: MNHEY, SMNVEV (reference sequence). This CDR3 has 14 residues. The trim removed 8 bases at V and 4 bases at J, leaving 7 bases unmatched. CDR3 bases: TGTGCCAGCGGCCGGACAGGGAAATACAATGAGCAGTTCTTC. Protein: CASGRTGKYNEQFF.

The chain links TRBV7-8 to TRBJ2-7; no definite D call. The germline V gene encodes CDR1 SGHVS and CDR2 FQNEAQ. V was cut by 1 base and J by 4 bases, with 14 bases left in between. The CDR3 spans 15 residues. The CDR3 DNA sequence: TGTGCCAGCAGCTTAGGTCCCCTATTCAGGTACGAGCAGTACTTC. It specifies CASSLGPLFRYEQYF.

V gene TRBV7-2 combines with J gene TRBJ2-1, with 9 bases fitting TRBD1. The germline gives CDR1 SGHTA, CDR2 FQGNSA. The CDR3 loop spans 14 amino acids. V gave up 1 base and J gave up 11 bases; unmatched junction bases: 6. The CDR3 protein is CASSLGGTGNKQFF. In nucleotides, the CDR3 is TGTGCCAGCAGCTTAGGGGGGACAGGGAACAAGCAGTTCTTC.

The V call is TRBV28, the J call TRBJ2-4; weak D call: TRBD2 (7 bases). This CDR3 comprises 16 residues. Germline V gene sequence: CDR1 MDHEN, CDR2 SYDVKM. V was cut by 2 bases and J by 0 bases, with 11 bases left in between. CDR3 nucleotide sequence: TGTGCCAGCAGTTTACCCGGGGGGCTAGCCAAAAACATTCAGTACTTC. Translating gives CASSLPGGLAKNIQYF.

The chain links TRBV27 to TRBJ2-3; D not certain. The ends were cut back, 7 bases at V and 1 base at J, with 18 bases in the middle. Germline V gives CDR1 MNHEY, CDR2 SMNVEV (reference sequence). The CDR3 has 16 amino acids. DNA of the CDR3: TGTGCCAGCACTTCCCCACGTGGGCTCCGCACAGATACGCAGTATTTT. Translating it yields CASTSPRGLRTDTQYF.

V and J are TRBV18 and TRBJ2-7, with D perhaps matching TRBD1 (7 bases). The CDR3 loop spans 15 amino acids. Germline CDR1 and CDR2: KGHSH and LQKENI. Trimming cost V 6 bases and J 4 bases, with 19 bases left between them. The CDR3 DNA follows: TGTGCCAGCTCGGCTAGGGAGGCAGGGGGGTACGAGCAGTACTTC. Protein sequence: CASSAREAGGYEQYF.

This chain connects TRBV7-2 to TRBJ2-5, with 11 positions matching TRBD2. Trimming took 4 bases from V and 0 from J; bases not matched to a gene: 7. The length of the CDR3 is 17 residues. Looked up from germline, CDR1 is SGHTA and CDR2 is FQGNSA. This chain's CDR3 is CASSSPTTSGDQETQYF. For the CDR3, the DNA is TGTGCCAGCAGCTCGCCAACGACTAGCGGGGACCAAGAGACCCAGTACTTC. The variable domain in full, completed from reference TRBV7-2 and TRBJ2-5, reads GAGVSQSPSNKVTEKGKDVELRCDPISGHTALYWYRQSLGQGLEFLIYFQGNSAPDKSGLPSDRFSAERTGGSVSTLTIQRTQQEDSAVYLCASSSPTTSGDQETQYFGPGTRLLVL.

This clone has a handful of counts. The chain links TRBV18 to TRBJ2-7; TRBD2 matches at 7 bases. V gave up 1 base and J gave up 5 bases; unmatched junction bases: 2. The CDR3 contains 13 residues. Germline V gives CDR1 KGHSH, CDR2 LQKENI. Here the CDR3 DNA reads TGTGCCAGCTCACCACGCAGCGGGAACGAGCAGTACTTC. It encodes CASSPRSGNEQYF.

The chain combines TRBV28 with TRBJ1-2, with D possibly TRBD1 on 5 matching bases. The CDR3 runs to 13 residues. Germline-derived CDR1 and CDR2 are MDHEN and SYDVKM. V lost 3 bases and J 4 bases, leaving 9 bases between the germline ends. This CDR3 is CASSFGRVYGYTF. CDR3 nucleotide sequence: TGTGCCAGCAGTTTCGGCAGGGTCTATGGCTACACCTTC.

CDR3: CASTQFGVETQYF. The DNA for the CDR3 is TGTGCCAGCACCCAGTTCGGGGTAGAGACCCAGTACTTC. The V and J genes are TRBV9 and TRBJ2-5, with a tentative D call TRBD2 (5 bases). Germline V gene sequence: CDR1 SGDLS, CDR2 YYNGEE. V was clipped by 6 bases and J by 4 bases, with 13 bases between them. The CDR3 consists of 13 residues.

This chain connects TRBV25-1 to TRBJ2-1; 8 bases are a match to TRBD1. In germline, CDR1 is MGHDK, CDR2 SYGVNS. V lost 4 bases and J lost 0; bases outside the gene matches: 2. This CDR3 is 15 amino acids long. CDR3 amino acids: CASSGTGGSYNEQFF. The CDR3 nucleotides are TGTGCCAGCAGTGGCACAGGGGGCTCCTACAATGAGCAGTTCTTC.

V gene TRBV2 combines with J gene TRBJ2-7; tentative D call: TRBD2 (6 bases). Trimming took 4 bases from V and 6 from J, leaving 7 bases between them. The CDR3 is 11 amino acids. CDR1 is SNHLY and CDR2 is FYNNEI in the germline V gene. CDR3 DNA: TGTGCCAGCAGTGGCGGGGTCGAGCAGTACTTC. Protein sequence: CASSGGVEQYF.

The DNA for the CDR3 is TGCGCCAGCAGCCGATATCGGGAGGGCGCCTACAATGAGCAGTTCTTC. Encoded protein: CASSRYREGAYNEQFF. The chain couples TRBV4-1 to TRBJ2-1; 8 bases are a match to TRBD2. Germline V gene lookup returns CDR1 MGHRA and CDR2 YSYEKL. This CDR3 is 16 amino acids long. The J segment lost 2 bases and the V segment lost 4 bases, leaving 7 bases of the junction unmatched.

This clone was recorded once. This rearrangement joins TRBV12-5 to TRBJ2-1, with no clear D. The CDR3 consists of 13 residues. The germline CDR1 and CDR2 sequences are LGHNT and FRNRAP. V gave up 0 bases and J gave up 4 bases, with 4 bases separating them. The CDR3 nucleotides read TGTGCTAGTGGTTTGGTTACATACAATGAGCAGTTCTTC. Its protein product is CASGLVTYNEQFF.

This sequence joins TRBV7-3 and TRBJ2-1, with TRBD2 identical over 11 bases. V shed 2 bases, J shed 3 bases, and the junction held 9 bases outside the gene matches. The CDR3 consists of 18 residues. Germline V gene data show CDR1 as SGHTA and CDR2 as FQGTGA. The CDR3: CASSLGGGTSGFYNEQFF. CDR3 nucleotides: TGTGCCAGCAGCTTAGGTGGGGGGACTAGCGGCTTCTACAATGAGCAGTTCTTC.

This clone came up a few times. This chain connects TRBV6-1 to TRBJ2-7; D is possibly TRBD1 (5 bases). The germline gives CDR1 MNHNS, CDR2 SASEGT. The CDR3 consists of 12 residues. V gave up 5 bases and J gave up 6 bases, with 11 bases separating them. DNA for the CDR3: TGTGCCAGCAGTTCCCTTGGGGCCGAGCAGTACTTC. Encoded protein: CASSSLGAEQYF.